This TCR beta chain comes out of a study of cytomegalovirus exposure and HLA in healthy donors. Overall study context: The roughly 120 million unique TCR beta sequences, from roughly 170 million T cells, were found by an earlier analysis.

The PCR contained 60 Vbeta and 13 Jbeta primers. Sequenced by immunoSEQ multiplex PCR; TCRdb stores in-frame clones only, minus some. The repertoire has about 85,000 clones, around three fifths of them found once; the top ten carry about 3.9%. This CDR3 comprises 13 residues. Germline CDR1 reads SGHVS; CDR2 reads FNYEAQ. V lost 7 bases and J lost 8; bases outside the gene matches: 8. Findings of the study overall: TCR beta V- and J-gene trimming, according to a later analysis, was linked to a missense DCLRE1C variant.

Comment on this clone: Its antigen remains unknown.

The chain links TRBV7-6 to TRBJ1-2; 9 positions match TRBD1. This TCR derives from a man aged 25 to 40 in good health and CMV-seronegative. Sequencing was carried out using PBMCs. CDR3 nucleotide sequence: TGTGCCAGCACACGGGACAGGGCGGCCGGCTACACCTTC. Amino acids: CASTRDRAAGYTF.